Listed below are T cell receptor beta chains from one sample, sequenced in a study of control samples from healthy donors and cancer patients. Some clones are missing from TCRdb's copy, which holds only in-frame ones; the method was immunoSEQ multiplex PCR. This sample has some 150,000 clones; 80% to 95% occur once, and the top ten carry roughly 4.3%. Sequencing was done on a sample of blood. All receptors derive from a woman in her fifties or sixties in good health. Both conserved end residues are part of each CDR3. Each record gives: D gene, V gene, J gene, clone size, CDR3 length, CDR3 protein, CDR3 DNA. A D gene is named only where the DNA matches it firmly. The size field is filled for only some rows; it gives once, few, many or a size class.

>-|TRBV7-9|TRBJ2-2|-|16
CASSPNPRGRTGELFF
TGTGCCAGCAGCCCAAACCCCCGGGGGAGGACCGGGGAGCTGTTTTTT
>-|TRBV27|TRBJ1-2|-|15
CASRRMLGGSYGYTF
TGTGCCAGCAGGCGAATGCTTGGGGGTAGCTATGGCTACACCTTC
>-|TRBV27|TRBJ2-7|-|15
CASSSDQVQGGEQYF
TGTGCCAGCAGTTCCGACCAGGTACAGGGTGGCGAGCAGTACTTC
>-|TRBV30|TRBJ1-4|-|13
CAWTPATNEKLFF
TGTGCCTGGACCCCCGCAACTAATGAAAAACTGTTTTTT
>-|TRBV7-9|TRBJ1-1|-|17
CASSFPSPYTGITEAFF
TGTGCCAGCAGCTTCCCCTCTCCCTACACAGGGATCACTGAAGCTTTCTTT
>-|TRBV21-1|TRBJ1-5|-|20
CASSKVRGFDRAYSNQPQHF
TGTGCCAGCAGCAAAGTGAGGGGGTTTGACAGGGCGTATAGCAATCAGCCCCAGCATTTT
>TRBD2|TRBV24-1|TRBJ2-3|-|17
CATSDGTGLVVADTQYF
TGTGCCACCAGTGATGGGACGGGACTAGTGGTCGCAGATACGCAGTATTTT
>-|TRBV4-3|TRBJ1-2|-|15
CASSQRGRIRYGYTF
TGCGCCAGCAGCCAACGAGGCAGAATACGCTATGGCTACACCTTC
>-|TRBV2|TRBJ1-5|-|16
CATARNPGLSNQPQHF
TGTGCCACCGCCCGGAACCCTGGGTTGAGCAATCAGCCCCAGCATTTT
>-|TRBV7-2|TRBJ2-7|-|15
CASSSQAGTPYEQYF
TGTGCCAGCAGCTCCCAGGCGGGTACCCCCTACGAGCAGTACTTC
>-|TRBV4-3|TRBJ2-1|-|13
CASSQDQGFEQFF
TGCGCCAGCAGCCAAGACCAAGGTTTTGAGCAGTTCTTC
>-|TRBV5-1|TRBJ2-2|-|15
CASSLAVGGGGELFF
TGCGCCAGCAGCTTGGCCGTCGGGGGCGGCGGGGAGCTGTTTTTT
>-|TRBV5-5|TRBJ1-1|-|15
CASSLLFTVNTEAFF
TGTGCCAGCAGCTTGCTCTTCACAGTGAACACTGAAGCTTTCTTT
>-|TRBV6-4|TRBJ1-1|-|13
CASRNRENTEAFF
TGTGCCAGCAGGAACAGGGAGAACACTGAAGCTTTCTTT
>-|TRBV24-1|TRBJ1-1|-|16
CATRPALKPGNTEAFF
TGTGCCACCAGACCTGCACTGAAACCTGGGAACACTGAAGCTTTCTTT
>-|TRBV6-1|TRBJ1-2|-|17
CASSDPRGGSLNYGYTF
TGTGCCAGCAGTGACCCGAGGGGAGGGTCCCTAAACTATGGCTACACCTTC
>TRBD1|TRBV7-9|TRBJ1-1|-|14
CASSSGTAGTEAFF
TGTGCCAGCAGCTCGGGGACAGCCGGCACTGAAGCTTTCTTT
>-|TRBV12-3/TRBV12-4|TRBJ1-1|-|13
CASSRREGTEAFF
TGTGCCAGCAGTAGACGGGAGGGCACTGAAGCTTTCTTT
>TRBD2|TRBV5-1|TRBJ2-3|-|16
CASSSGGASGTDTQYF
TGCGCCAGCTCAAGCGGGGGGGCATCGGGCACAGATACGCAGTATTTT
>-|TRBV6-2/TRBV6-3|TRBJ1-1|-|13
CASSYNWGKFSFF
TGTGCCAGCAGTTACAATTGGGGAAAATTCTCTTTCTTT
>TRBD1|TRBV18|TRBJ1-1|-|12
CASSPRTGEAFF
TGTGCCAGCTCACCACGGACAGGGGAAGCTTTCTTT
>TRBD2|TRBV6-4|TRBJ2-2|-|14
CASSDSGGAGELFF
TGTGCCAGCAGTGACTCGGGGGGGGCCGGGGAGCTGTTTTTT
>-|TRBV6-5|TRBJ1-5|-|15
CASSYSTNSNQPQHF
TGTGCCAGCAGTTACAGTACAAACAGCAATCAGCCCCAGCATTTT
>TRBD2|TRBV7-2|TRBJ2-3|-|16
CASSFLGLAGGDTQYF
TGTGCCAGCAGCTTTCTGGGACTAGCGGGGGGGGATACGCAGTATTTT
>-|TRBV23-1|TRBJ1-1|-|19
CASSPKDRGTEWVDTEAFF
TGCGCCAGCAGTCCCAAAGATCGGGGGACCGAGTGGGTTGACACTGAAGCTTTCTTT
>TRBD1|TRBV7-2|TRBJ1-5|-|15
CASSSRQGAGQPQHF
TGTGCCAGCAGCTCCAGACAGGGGGCAGGTCAGCCCCAGCATTTT
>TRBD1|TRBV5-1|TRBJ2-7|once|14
CASSLGTGGNEQYF
TGCGCCAGCAGCTTGGGGACAGGGGGCAATGAGCAGTACTTC
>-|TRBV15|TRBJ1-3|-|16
CATSRDHQRAGNTIYF
TGTGCCACCAGCAGAGATCATCAGAGGGCTGGAAACACCATATATTTT
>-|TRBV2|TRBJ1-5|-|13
CASSKGGAQPQHF
TGTGCCAGCAGCAAGGGGGGGGCACAGCCCCAGCATTTT
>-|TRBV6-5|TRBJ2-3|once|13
CASSYPGLDTQYF
TGTGCCAGCAGTTACCCAGGCCTGGATACGCAGTATTTT
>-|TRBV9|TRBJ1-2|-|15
CASSVEPSTVYGYTF
TGTGCCAGCAGCGTAGAGCCGTCGACAGTCTATGGCTACACCTTC
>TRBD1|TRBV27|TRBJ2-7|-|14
CASTRQGARGEQYF
TGTGCCAGCACTCGACAGGGGGCCAGAGGCGAGCAGTACTTC
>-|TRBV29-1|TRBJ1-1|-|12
CSVGAANTEAFF
TGCAGCGTTGGAGCCGCGAACACTGAAGCTTTCTTT
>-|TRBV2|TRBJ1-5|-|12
CASSQVYQPQHF
TGTGCCAGCAGTCAGGTTTATCAGCCCCAGCATTTT
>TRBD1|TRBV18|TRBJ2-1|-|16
CASSPPETGALNEQFF
TGTGCCAGCTCACCACCGGAGACAGGGGCATTAAATGAGCAGTTCTTC
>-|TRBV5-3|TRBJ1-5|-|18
CARSWAPGERGENQPQHF
TGTGCCAGAAGCTGGGCCCCGGGGGAAAGAGGGGAGAATCAGCCCCAGCATTTT
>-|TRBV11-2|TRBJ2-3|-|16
CASSLDSAGLTDTQYF
TGTGCCAGCAGCTTAGATAGTGCGGGGCTCACAGATACGCAGTATTTT
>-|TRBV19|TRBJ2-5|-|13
CASSMTVQETQYF
TGTGCCAGTAGTATGACAGTTCAAGAGACCCAGTACTTC
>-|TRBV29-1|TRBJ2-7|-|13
CSAAVWSSYEQYF
TGCAGCGCCGCGGTGTGGTCCTCCTACGAGCAGTACTTC
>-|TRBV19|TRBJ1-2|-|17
CASSNYAGVLEQYGYTF
TGTGCCAGTAGTAATTACGCAGGGGTGTTGGAGCAGTATGGCTACACCTTC
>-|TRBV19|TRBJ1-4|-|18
CASSSSFRPEQVNEKLFF
TGTGCCAGTAGTTCTTCCTTCAGGCCCGAACAAGTAAATGAAAAACTGTTTTTT